Sequencing of this T cell receptor beta chain was carried out in a study of blood T cell repertoires in COVID-19 (dated by TCRdb to the early 2020s). Turning to the overall study: The collaborator samples originated in the United States, Italy and Spain and spanned the acute and convalescent phases of COVID-19. Subjects who had been exposed to COVID-19, were actively infected with it, or had recovered from it provided the deeply sampled blood TCRbeta repertoires that made up the dataset. The material from the prospective study consisted of cDNA or gDNA derived from T cells, B-cell-depleted T cells, or PBMCs. The repertoires were released in a freely available public database intended as a resource for research on the immune response to SARS-CoV-2. Nearly every sample came with metadata listing a de-identified subject ID, COVID-19 status, age in years and sex. Samples were obtained from the ongoing ImmuneRACE study (first 160 participants) and from 1,254 subjects provided by 6 global collaborators. HLA class I and class II types, where available, came from metadata supplied by the sample provider rather than from assay-based typing. Results the study describes overall, beyond this receptor: The quantity of clinical and demographic metadata differed by source and by participant and was supplied without curation.

V sheds 5 bases and J sheds 0 bases, leaving 7 bases between their ends. Reading the germline V gene gives CDR1 SGHTA and CDR2 FQGTGA. The CDR3 starts with the cysteine, ends with the phenylalanine, and has 13 residues. Of the read, only the CDR3 DNA is kept; its 39 bases are in frame from base 1. For this clone: Its specific antigen is unknown. It has no much larger one-base neighbor in the sample; base qualities were not kept.

TCRbeta CDR3 regions were amplified from genomic DNA by means of the immunoSEQ Assay, a bias-controlled multiplex PCR. The authors processed their data as follows. Within the assay, amplification of reference gene primers was used to estimate how many nucleated cells each sample contained. Sequence reads were collapsed and filtered to measure the absolute abundance of every unique TCRbeta CDR3 rearrangement. For each sample, productive Simpson clonality was calculated as the square root of Simpson's diversity index across productive rearrangements. Entries here come from immuneACCESS through TCRdb and include only in-frame sequences with V and J called. Some clones fail to appear in such tables; in the studies checked, an unresolved V gene covers under half of the shortfall, and the cause of the remainder is unknown. V, J and clone size reflect that table, while D and trimming were determined from the DNA. This sample holds more than 200,000 clones; just under 90% were observed only once. The ten top clones hold 3.5% to 4% of the sample.

In the prospective study, participants were about 18 to 90 years old, resided in 25 or so geographic areas of the United States, and were enrolled through a virtual design. Cohort assignment in the prospective study relied on participant-reported clinical history from a screening survey and a study questionnaire. In the prospective study, mobile phlebotomists collected whole blood, serum and a nasopharyngeal or oropharyngeal swab from each participant. Additional blood draws and questionnaires over an approximately two-month period could optionally be provided by prospective study participants. Before DNA extraction, blood samples from the prospective study were shipped at room temperature or frozen.

This receptor was taken from a woman in her 30s with acute COVID-19. This chain joins TRBV7-3 to TRBJ1-1; no D gene is confidently identified. Sequencing was performed on PBMCs or T cells enriched from blood (not recorded which). The CDR3 region has the sequence CASSRVLNTEAFF. The nucleotide sequence is TGTGCCAGCAGCCGTGTCCTGAACACTGAAGCTTTCTTT.